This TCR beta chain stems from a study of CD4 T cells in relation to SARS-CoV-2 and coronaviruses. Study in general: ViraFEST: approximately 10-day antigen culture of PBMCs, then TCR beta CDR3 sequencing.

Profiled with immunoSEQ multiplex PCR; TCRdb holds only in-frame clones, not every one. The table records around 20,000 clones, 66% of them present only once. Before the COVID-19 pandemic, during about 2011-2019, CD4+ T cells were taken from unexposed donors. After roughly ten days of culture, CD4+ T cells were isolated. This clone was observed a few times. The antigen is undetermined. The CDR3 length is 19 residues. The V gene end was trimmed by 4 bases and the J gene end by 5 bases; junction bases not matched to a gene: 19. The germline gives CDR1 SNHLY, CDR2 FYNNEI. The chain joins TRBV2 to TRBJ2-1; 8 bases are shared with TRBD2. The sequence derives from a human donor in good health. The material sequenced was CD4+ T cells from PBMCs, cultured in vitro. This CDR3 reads CASSVSLAALTPGNNEQFF. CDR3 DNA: TGTGCCAGCAGTGTGTCACTAGCGGCGCTCACCCCCGGGAACAATGAGCAGTTCTTC. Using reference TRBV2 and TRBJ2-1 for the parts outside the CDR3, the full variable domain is EPEVTQTPSHQVTQMGQEVILRCVPISNHLYFYWYRQILGQKVEFLVSFYNNEISEKSEIFDDQFSVERPDGSNFTLKIRSTKLEDSAMYFCASSVSLAALTPGNNEQFFGPGTRLTVL.